These 19 T cell receptor beta chains originate from one sample sequenced in a study of CD8+ T cells in alopecia areata (dated by TCRdb to the late 2010s). Library preparation used the immunoSEQ multiplex PCR assay. For TCR sequencing, RNA was extracted from every sample and reverse transcribed into cDNA to serve as template. The table was pulled from immuneACCESS by TCRdb, which kept in-frame rearrangements only. Such tables lose some clones; where checked, under half of the loss comes from unresolved V genes, and the rest has no known cause. The sample table lists 200,000 to 250,000 clones, approximately 60% of them with a count of one. The top ten clonotypes cover about 5.3% of the sample. The sequenced sample was CD8+ T cells sorted from blood. These receptors all come from a human donor in good health.

The chain's CDR3 is CASSLATPIPDTQYF. Here the CDR3 DNA reads TGTGCCAGCAGTCTTGCGACACCTATCCCAGATACGCAGTATTTT. This rearrangement joins TRBV6-5 to TRBJ2-3; D is unresolved. The CDR3 covers 15 residues. Trimming left V 5 bases short and J 4 bases short, with 16 bases between. The germline gives CDR1 MNHEY, CDR2 SVGAGI.

The rearrangement links TRBV7-8 to TRBJ2-2; D possibly corresponds to TRBD2 (6 bases). With 2 bases removed from V and 2 bases from J, the gap between germline ends came to 15 bases. Per germline, CDR1 SGHVS and CDR2 FQNEAQ. This CDR3 is 17 amino acids long. This chain's CDR3 is CASSLPLAGHNTGELFF. CDR3 DNA: TGTGCCAGCAGCTTACCCCTCGCGGGGCATAACACCGGGGAGCTGTTTTTT.

V usage is TRBV5-6 and J usage is TRBJ1-1; weak D call: TRBD1 (6 bases). The V gene lost 2 bases and the J gene lost 1 base, with 9 bases spanning the gap. Germline V gene sequence: CDR1 SGHDT, CDR2 YYEEEE. The length of the CDR3 is 14 residues. The CDR3 region has the DNA TGTGCCAGCAGCTTACCGGGACAGAACACTGAAGCTTTCTTT. It translates to CASSLPGQNTEAFF. Variable domain in full (rest from reference TRBV5-6 and TRBJ1-1): DAGVTQSPTHLIKTRGQQVTLRCSPKSGHDTVSWYQQALGQGPQFIFQYYEEEERQRGNFPDRFSGHQFPNYSSELNVNALLLGDSALYLCASSLPGQNTEAFFGQGTRLTVV.

The rearrangement links TRBV5-1 to TRBJ2-5; D tentatively fits TRBD1 or TRBD2 (5 bases each). V lost 4 bases and J 0 bases, leaving 13 bases between the germline ends. Per germline, CDR1 SGHRS and CDR2 YFSETQ. CDR3 size: 15 residues. The CDR3 sequence is CASSPEGRYQETQYF. DNA for the CDR3: TGCGCCAGCAGCCCCGAGGGGCGGTACCAAGAGACCCAGTACTTC.

V gene TRBV29-1 combines with J gene TRBJ2-2; D not resolved. Trimming stripped 7 bases from V and 4 bases from J, with 10 bases between. The length of the CDR3 is 12 residues. Per the germline V gene, CDR1 is SQVTM and CDR2 is ANQGSEA. The CDR3 bases are TGCAGCGCCGAGTTGGGCACCGGGGAGCTGTTTTTT. Residues: CSAELGTGELFF.

The CDR3 nucleotides read TGTGCCAGTAGTCGACGTGGCGGGGAATGGGGCTATGGCTACACCTTC. It translates to CASSRRGGEWGYGYTF. V and J are TRBV19 and TRBJ1-2, with D unresolved. Germline loops: CDR1 LNHDA, CDR2 SQIVND (reference sequence). The CDR3 length is 16 residues. V was cut by 5 bases and J by 4 bases, with 20 bases left in between.

This clone was observed a few times. The V and J genes are TRBV27 and TRBJ1-6; D unclear. CDR1 and CDR2 from the germline V gene are MNHEY and SMNVEV (reference sequence). V was trimmed by 7 bases and J by 0 bases, leaving 13 bases between them. The CDR3 totals 16 residues. The CDR3 protein is CASNPYPSSYNSPLHF. The CDR3 DNA sequence: TGTGCCAGCAATCCCTATCCCAGCTCCTATAATTCACCCCTCCACTTT.

This clone has more than one count but fewer than ten. This chain joins TRBV29-1 and TRBJ2-1; D not resolved. Trimming removed 6 bases from V and 3 bases from J, with 24 bases in between. CDR3 length: 17 amino acids. Germline assignment: CDR1 SQVTM and CDR2 ANQGSEA. Here the CDR3 DNA reads TGCAGCGTCGATATTCCCGGCCACATAGGAGACTACAATGAGCAGTTCTTC. Translated, it gives CSVDIPGHIGDYNEQFF.

The chain combines TRBV7-2 with TRBJ1-5; 8 positions agree with TRBD1. The CDR3 covers 14 residues. J was trimmed by 4 bases and V by 2 bases; bases with no gene match: 1. The germline V gene has CDR1 SGHTA and CDR2 FQGNSA. The CDR3 spells CASSLNRGNQPQHF. CDR3 coding DNA: TGTGCCAGCAGCTTAAACAGGGGGAATCAGCCCCAGCATTTT.

This clone came up once. The chain uses TRBV27 and TRBJ2-7; D perhaps matches TRBD2 (6 bases). V gave up 2 bases and J gave up 6 bases, with 11 bases separating them. Germline V gene lookup returns CDR1 MNHEY and CDR2 SMNVEV (reference sequence). The CDR3 extends over 13 amino acids. CDR3 loop: CASSLGLRSEQYF. The CDR3 DNA sequence: TGTGCCAGCAGTTTAGGACTAAGGAGCGAGCAGTACTTC.

V usage is TRBV7-8 and J usage is TRBJ2-3, with 9 bases matching TRBD2. Germline V gene sequence: CDR1 SGHVS, CDR2 FQNEAQ. With V trimmed by 1 base and J by 2 bases, 7 bases remained unmatched. CDR3 length: 17 amino acids. The CDR3 is CASSLVSSGEVTDTQYF. The CDR3 coding sequence is TGTGCCAGCAGCTTAGTGTCTAGCGGGGAAGTCACAGATACGCAGTATTTT.

J is TRBJ1-2 and V is TRBV7-9; D is undetermined. This CDR3 is built from 14 residues. Looked up from germline, CDR1 is SEHNR and CDR2 is FQNEAQ (reference sequence). The V end was cut by 4 bases, the J end by 2 bases, with 11 bases between. The CDR3 here is CASSSGPRNYGYTF. The CDR3 coding sequence is TGTGCCAGCAGCTCCGGGCCCCGCAACTATGGCTACACCTTC.

This clone was counted a few times. The chain joins TRBV4-1 to TRBJ2-1, with 8 bases identical to TRBD2. In germline, CDR1 is MGHRA, CDR2 YSYEKL. The V segment lost 0 bases and the J segment 4 bases; nucleotides outside the gene matches: 5. CDR3 size: 16 residues. CDR3 loop: CASSQDPGGAYNEQFF. Written as DNA, the CDR3 is TGCGCCAGCAGCCAAGATCCGGGGGGGGCTTACAATGAGCAGTTCTTC.

This rearrangement joins TRBV29-1 to TRBJ1-5, with D perhaps matching TRBD1 (5 bases). This CDR3 contains 11 residues. Germline values: CDR1 SQVTM, CDR2 ANQGSEA. The V end was cut by 3 bases, the J end by 12 bases, with 12 bases between. The CDR3 spells CSVDFAGIQHF. CDR3 in DNA: TGCAGCGTTGATTTCGCAGGGATCCAGCATTTT.

CDR3 nucleotides: TGTGCCACCAGCCGTCGTGGTGCGGAGAGCACAGATACGCAGTATTTT. This codes for CATSRRGAESTDTQYF. The chain links TRBV15 to TRBJ2-3; D call uncertain. V was clipped by 5 bases and J by 0 bases, with 15 bases between them. Germline-derived CDR1 and CDR2 are LNHNV and YYDKDF (reference sequence). CDR3 size: 16 residues.

Only a few counts were recorded for this clone. The chain links TRBV7-6 to TRBJ2-1; D unresolved. CDR1 is SGHVS and CDR2 is FNYEAQ in the germline V gene. CDR3 size: 13 residues. Trimming took 5 bases from V and 5 from J, leaving 10 bases between them. The chain's CDR3 is CASSPLLDNEQFF. DNA of the CDR3: TGTGCCAGCAGCCCCTTGCTGGACAATGAGCAGTTCTTC.

Comment on this clone: The same CDR3 arises from other DNA sequences in this sample as well. The chain uses TRBV29-1 and TRBJ1-1; weak D call: TRBD1 (5 bases). Deletions cut 4 bases from V and 1 base from J, with 7 bases between. CDR3 length: 12 residues. Germline CDR1 reads SQVTM; CDR2 reads ANQGSEA. CDR3 protein: CSVGDPNTEAFF. The CDR3 coding sequence is TGCAGCGTTGGGGACCCGAACACTGAAGCTTTCTTT.

The chain links TRBV13 to TRBJ1-4, with TRBD1 as a possible D gene (5 bases). The CDR3 length is 16 residues. The V gene's germline CDR1 is PRHDT and CDR2 FYEKMQ (reference sequence). Trimming stripped 4 bases from V and 3 bases from J, with 15 bases between. CDR3 bases: TGTGCCAGCAGCTCCAGGGTCTTGAGGGCTAATGAAAAACTGTTTTTT. This sequence encodes CASSSRVLRANEKLFF.

As DNA, the CDR3 is TGTGCCAGCAGCTTAGGACCCCCAGGGTACGAGCAGTACTTC. Residues: CASSLGPPGYEQYF. The chain couples TRBV7-2 to TRBJ2-7; D is possibly TRBD1 (5 bases). V gave up 1 base and J gave up 4 bases, with 11 bases separating them. Per germline, CDR1 SGHTA and CDR2 FQGNSA. The length of the CDR3 is 14 residues.